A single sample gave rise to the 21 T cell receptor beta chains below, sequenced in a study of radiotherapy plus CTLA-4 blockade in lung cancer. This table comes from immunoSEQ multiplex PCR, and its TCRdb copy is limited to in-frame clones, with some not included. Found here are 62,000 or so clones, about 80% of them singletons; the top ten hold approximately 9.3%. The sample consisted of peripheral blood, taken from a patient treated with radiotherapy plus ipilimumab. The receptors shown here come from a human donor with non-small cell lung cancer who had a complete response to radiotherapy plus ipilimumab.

CDR3 region: CASSFQGENSNQPQHF. The CDR3 region has the DNA TGTGCCAGCAGCTTTCAAGGGGAAAATAGCAATCAGCCCCAGCATTTT. J is TRBJ1-5 and V is TRBV7-8, with D possibly matching TRBD1 (5 bases). The CDR3 totals 16 residues. Germline V lookup: CDR1 SGHVS, CDR2 FQNEAQ. Trimming removed 3 bases from V and 0 bases from J, with 12 bases in between.

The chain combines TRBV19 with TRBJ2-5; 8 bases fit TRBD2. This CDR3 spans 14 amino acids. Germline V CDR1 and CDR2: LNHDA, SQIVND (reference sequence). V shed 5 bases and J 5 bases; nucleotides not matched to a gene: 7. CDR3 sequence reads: CASSGSGRRETQYF. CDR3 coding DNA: TGTGCCAGTAGTGGAAGCGGGAGAAGGGAGACCCAGTACTTC.

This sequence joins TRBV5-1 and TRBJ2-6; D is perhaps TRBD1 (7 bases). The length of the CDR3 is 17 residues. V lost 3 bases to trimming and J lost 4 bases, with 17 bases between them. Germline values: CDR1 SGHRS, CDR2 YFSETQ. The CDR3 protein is CASSWATAGQGANVLTF. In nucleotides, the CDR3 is TGCGCCAGCAGCTGGGCGACGGCGGGACAGGGGGCCAACGTCCTGACTTTC.

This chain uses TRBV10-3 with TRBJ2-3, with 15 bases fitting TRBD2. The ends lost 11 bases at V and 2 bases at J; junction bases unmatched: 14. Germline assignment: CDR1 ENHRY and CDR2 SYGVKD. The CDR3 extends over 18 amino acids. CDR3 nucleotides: TGTGCCGCCGGGACTAGCGGGGGGAAGGTGCGGGTCACAGATACGCAGTATTTT. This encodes CAAGTSGGKVRVTDTQYF.

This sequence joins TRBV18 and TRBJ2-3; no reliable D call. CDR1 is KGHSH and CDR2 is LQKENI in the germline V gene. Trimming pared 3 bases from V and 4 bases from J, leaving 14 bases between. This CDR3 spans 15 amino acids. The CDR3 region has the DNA TGTGCCAGCTCACCCCTCATAGGTAACTCAGATACGCAGTATTTT. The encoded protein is CASSPLIGNSDTQYF.

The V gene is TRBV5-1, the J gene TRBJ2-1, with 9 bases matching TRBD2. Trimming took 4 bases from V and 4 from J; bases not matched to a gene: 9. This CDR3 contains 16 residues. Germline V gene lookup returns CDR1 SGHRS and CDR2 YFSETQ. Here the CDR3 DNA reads TGCGCCAGCAGCCCCCAACTAGCGGGCCTTTACAATGAGCAGTTCTTC. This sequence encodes CASSPQLAGLYNEQFF.

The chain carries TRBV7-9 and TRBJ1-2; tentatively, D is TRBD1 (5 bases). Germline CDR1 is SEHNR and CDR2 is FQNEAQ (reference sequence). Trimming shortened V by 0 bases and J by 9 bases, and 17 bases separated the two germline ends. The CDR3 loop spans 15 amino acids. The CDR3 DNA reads TGTGCCAGCAGCTTAGCCACCGGGACTGCCAATAGCTACACCTTC. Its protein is CASSLATGTANSYTF.

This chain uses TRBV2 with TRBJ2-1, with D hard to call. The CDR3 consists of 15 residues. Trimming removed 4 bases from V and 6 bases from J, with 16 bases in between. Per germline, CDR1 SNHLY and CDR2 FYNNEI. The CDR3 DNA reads TGTGCCAGCAGTGTTCGGACCTTGTCAAGCAATGAGCAGTTCTTC. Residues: CASSVRTLSSNEQFF.

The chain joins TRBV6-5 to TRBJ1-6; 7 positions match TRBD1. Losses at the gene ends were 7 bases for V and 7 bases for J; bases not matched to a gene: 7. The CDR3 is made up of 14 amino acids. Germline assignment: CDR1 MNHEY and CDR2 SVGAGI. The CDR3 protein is CASTWGQLNSPLHF. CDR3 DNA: TGTGCCAGCACCTGGGGACAGTTGAATTCACCCCTCCACTTT.

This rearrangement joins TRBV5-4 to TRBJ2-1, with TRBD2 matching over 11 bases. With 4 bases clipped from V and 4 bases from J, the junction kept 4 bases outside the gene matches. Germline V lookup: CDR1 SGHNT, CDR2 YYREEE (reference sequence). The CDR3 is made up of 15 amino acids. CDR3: CASSKTSGNYNEQFF. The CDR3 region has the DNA TGTGCCAGCAGCAAGACTAGCGGGAATTACAATGAGCAGTTCTTC. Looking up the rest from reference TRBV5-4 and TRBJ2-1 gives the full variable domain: ETGVTQSPTHLIKTRGQQVTLRCSSQSGHNTVSWYQQALGQGPQFIFQYYREEENGRGNFPPRFSGLQFPNYSSELNVNALELDDSALYLCASSKTSGNYNEQFFGPGTRLTVL.

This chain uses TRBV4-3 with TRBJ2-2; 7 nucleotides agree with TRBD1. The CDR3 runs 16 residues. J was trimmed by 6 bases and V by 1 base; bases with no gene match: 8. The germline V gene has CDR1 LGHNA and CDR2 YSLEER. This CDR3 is CASSQGTGPLAGELFF. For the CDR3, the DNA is TGCGCCAGCAGCCAAGGGACAGGCCCCCTTGCCGGGGAGCTGTTTTTT.

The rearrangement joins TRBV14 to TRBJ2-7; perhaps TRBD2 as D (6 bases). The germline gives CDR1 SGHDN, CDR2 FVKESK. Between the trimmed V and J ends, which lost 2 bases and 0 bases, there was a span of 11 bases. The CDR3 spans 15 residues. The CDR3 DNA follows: TGTGCCAGCAGCCAAATGGGGGGAAGCTCCTACGAGCAGTACTTC. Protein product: CASSQMGGSSYEQYF.

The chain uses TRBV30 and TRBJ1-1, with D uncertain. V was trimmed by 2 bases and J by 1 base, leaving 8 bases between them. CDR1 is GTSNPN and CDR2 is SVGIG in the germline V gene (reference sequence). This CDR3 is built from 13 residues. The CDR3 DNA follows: TGTGCCTGGAGTTGGGCCCCGAACACTGAAGCTTTCTTT. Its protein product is CAWSWAPNTEAFF.

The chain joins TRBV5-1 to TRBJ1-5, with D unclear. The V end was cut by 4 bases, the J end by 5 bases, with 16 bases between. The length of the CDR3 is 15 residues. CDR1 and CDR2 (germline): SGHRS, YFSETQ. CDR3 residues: CASSPSAGRDQPQHF. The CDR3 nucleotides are TGCGCCAGCAGCCCCTCGGCGGGCCGCGATCAGCCCCAGCATTTT.

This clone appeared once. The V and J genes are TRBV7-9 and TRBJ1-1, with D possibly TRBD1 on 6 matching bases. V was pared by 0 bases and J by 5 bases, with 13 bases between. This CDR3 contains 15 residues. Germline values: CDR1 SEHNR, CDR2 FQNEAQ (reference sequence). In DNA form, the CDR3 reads TGTGCCAGCAGCTTAGCGACGGACAGTCTGACTGAAGCTTTCTTT. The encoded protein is CASSLATDSLTEAFF.

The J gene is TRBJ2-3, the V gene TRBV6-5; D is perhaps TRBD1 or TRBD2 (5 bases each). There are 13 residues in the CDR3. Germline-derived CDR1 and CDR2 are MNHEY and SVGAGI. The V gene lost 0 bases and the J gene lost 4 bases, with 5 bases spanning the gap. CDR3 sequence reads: CASSYSGADTQYF. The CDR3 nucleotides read TGTGCCAGCAGTTACTCGGGGGCAGATACGCAGTATTTT.

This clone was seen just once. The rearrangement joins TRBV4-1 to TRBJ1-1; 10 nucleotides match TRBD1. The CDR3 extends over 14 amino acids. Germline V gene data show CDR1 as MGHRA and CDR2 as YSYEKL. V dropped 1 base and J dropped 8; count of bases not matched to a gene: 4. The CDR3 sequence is CASSQGDRGSEAFF. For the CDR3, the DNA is TGCGCCAGCAGCCAAGGGGACAGGGGATCGGAAGCTTTCTTT.

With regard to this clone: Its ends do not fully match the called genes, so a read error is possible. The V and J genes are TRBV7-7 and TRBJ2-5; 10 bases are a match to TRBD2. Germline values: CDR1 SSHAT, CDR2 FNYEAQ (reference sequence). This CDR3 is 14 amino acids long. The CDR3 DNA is TGTGCTAGCAGCTTAGGGACTAGCGCAGAGACCCAGTACTTC. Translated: CASSLGTSAETQYF.

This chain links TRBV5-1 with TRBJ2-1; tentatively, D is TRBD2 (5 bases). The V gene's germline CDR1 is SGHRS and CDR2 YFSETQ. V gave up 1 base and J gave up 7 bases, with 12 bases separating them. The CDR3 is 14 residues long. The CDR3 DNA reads TGCGCCAGCAGCTTGAACGGGAATGTGAATGAGCAGTTCTTC. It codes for CASSLNGNVNEQFF.

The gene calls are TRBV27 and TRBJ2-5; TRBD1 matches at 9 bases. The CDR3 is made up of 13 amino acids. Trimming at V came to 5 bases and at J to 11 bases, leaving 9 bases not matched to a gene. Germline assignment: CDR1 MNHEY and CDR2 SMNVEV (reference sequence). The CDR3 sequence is CASSVWTGEEQYF. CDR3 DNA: TGTGCCAGCAGTGTATGGACAGGGGAGGAGCAGTACTTC.

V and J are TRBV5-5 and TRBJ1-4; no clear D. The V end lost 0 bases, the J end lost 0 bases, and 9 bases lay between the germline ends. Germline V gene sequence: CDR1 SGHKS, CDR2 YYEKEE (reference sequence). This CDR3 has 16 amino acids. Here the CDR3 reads CASSLVTLTTNEKLFF. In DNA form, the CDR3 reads TGTGCCAGCAGCTTGGTGACACTCACAACTAATGAAAAACTGTTTTTT.